This TCR beta chain was captured by sequencing in a study of identifying expanded T cells in peripheral blood. Findings and limits, study-wide: Differentially abundant clones: about 1.1 between replicates, approximately 15 at about 13 days, approximately 19 at four.

TCRdb keeps only in-frame clones here, not all; method: immunoSEQ multiplex PCR. The data show about 90,000 clones, around 86% seen once. Trimming took 3 bases from V and 3 from J, leaving 6 bases between them. The germline V gene encodes CDR1 KGHSH and CDR2 LQKENI. This CDR3 is built from 12 residues. This clone was observed a handful of times. Its antigen is still unknown. The sample contains more than one DNA sequence encoding this CDR3. V and J are TRBV18 and TRBJ2-7; D remains unclear. This receptor was identified in a person aged 18 to 70 in good health. Sequenced: blood. The CDR3 is CASSPGGYEQYF. The DNA of the CDR3 is TGTGCCAGCTCACCGGGCGGCTACGAGCAGTACTTC.